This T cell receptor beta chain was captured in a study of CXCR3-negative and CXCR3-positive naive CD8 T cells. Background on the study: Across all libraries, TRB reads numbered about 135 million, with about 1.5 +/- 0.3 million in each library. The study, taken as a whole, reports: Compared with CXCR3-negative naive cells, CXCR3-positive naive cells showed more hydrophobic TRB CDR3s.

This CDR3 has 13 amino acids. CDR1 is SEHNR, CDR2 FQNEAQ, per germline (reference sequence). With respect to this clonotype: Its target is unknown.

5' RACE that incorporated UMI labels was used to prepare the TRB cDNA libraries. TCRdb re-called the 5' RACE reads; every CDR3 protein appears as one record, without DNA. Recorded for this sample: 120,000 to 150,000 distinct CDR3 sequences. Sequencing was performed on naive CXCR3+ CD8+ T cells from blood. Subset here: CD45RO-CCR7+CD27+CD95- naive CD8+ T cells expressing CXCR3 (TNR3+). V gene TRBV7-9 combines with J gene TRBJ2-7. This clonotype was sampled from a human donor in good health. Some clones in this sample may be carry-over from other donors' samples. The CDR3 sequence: CASSLDDKLEQYF. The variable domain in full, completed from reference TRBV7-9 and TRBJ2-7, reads DTGVSQNPRHKITKRGQNVTFRCDPISEHNRLYWYRQTLGQGPEFLTYFQNEAQLEKSRLLSDRFSAERPKGSFSTLEIQRTEQGDSAMYLCASSLDDKLEQYFGPGTRLTVT.